This T cell receptor (beta chain) stems from a study of T cell repertoires in cytomegalovirus infection. Germline lookup yields CDR1 SGHDN and CDR2 FVKESK. The CDR3 is 14 amino acids. Trimming left V 1 base short and J 4 bases short, with 10 bases between. The sample holds a few counts of this clonotype. Its antigen is as yet unknown. One entry per CDR3 protein results from TCRdb running MiXCR on the reads. The table lists about 770,000 distinct CDR3 sequences, 25% to 35% of them singletons. The chain couples TRBV14 to TRBJ1-2, with D unresolved. The receptor comes from a human donor in good health (CMV status not recorded). Some clones in this sample may be carry-over from other donors' samples. This sample comprised cultured CD8+ T cells from PBMCs, obtained from culture after CMV antigen stimulation. The CDR3 loop is CASSQGTGIYGYTF. In DNA form, the CDR3 reads TGTGCCAGCAGCCAAGGAACTGGGATCTATGGCTACACCTTC. Looking up the rest from reference TRBV14 and TRBJ1-2 gives the full variable domain: EAGVTQFPSHSVIEKGQTVTLRCDPISGHDNLYWYRRVMGKEIKFLLHFVKESKQDESGMPNNRFLAERTGGTYSTLKVQPAELEDSGVYFCASSQGTGIYGYTFGSGTRLTVV.